The following is a T cell receptor beta chain sequence with its context. Its target is not known. The sample belongs to a study of beta chain features in type 1 diabetes. Findings of the study overall: The study found moderately but significantly shorter TCRB CDR3s in all four CD4+ subsets of Type 1 diabetes patients. Patients with type 1 diabetes carried fewer insertions and had more deletions at their VDJ junctions.

cDNA synthesis used the whole RNA isolate, giving expressed TCRB sequences. TCRdb's copy holds only in-frame clones and misses some; the assay was immunoSEQ multiplex PCR. There are some 150,000 clones in the sample; around 10% occur only once, and about 1.9% lies in the top ten. The authors obtained over 98% purity in all sorted populations. This CDR3 has 14 residues. Trimming at V came to 3 bases and at J to 2 bases, leaving 3 bases not matched to a gene. Germline CDR1 and CDR2: SGHTA and FQGNSA. The TCR sequence derives from a young man in good health. The chain combines TRBV7-2 with TRBJ2-7, with 8 bases aligning to TRBD2. What was sequenced was central memory CD4+ T cells from blood. The CDR3 here is CASSLTSVAYEQYF. The CDR3 DNA reads TGTGCCAGCAGCTTGACTAGCGTCGCCTACGAGCAGTACTTC.